Each of the 16 T cell receptor beta chains below was sequenced from the same sample in a study of CD8 T cells in Susac syndrome. A quantity of roughly 0.5 to 1 ug RNA underwent reverse transcription using random hexamers. TCRdb analysed the immunoSEQ multiplex PCR reads with MiXCR anew, one entry per CDR3 protein. The sample has about 140,000 distinct CDR3 sequences, 90% to 95% seen once; the top ten hold around 0.12%. Sequencing input: CD4+ T cells from PBMCs. The source is a human donor with multiple sclerosis.

J is TRBJ1-2 and V is TRBV9; D call uncertain. Per the germline V gene, CDR1 is SGDLS and CDR2 is YYNGEE. V lost 0 bases, J lost 2 bases, and 17 bases lay in between. This CDR3 is 17 amino acids long. The DNA for the CDR3 is TGTGCCAGCAGCGTAGGTTCCAGCCGCGCCGCAAACTATGGCTACACCTTC. Its translation: CASSVGSSRAANYGYTF.

This clonotype was observed a single time. The chain carries TRBV20-1 and TRBJ2-7; 7 bases agree with TRBD1. This CDR3 region has 15 residues. The V and J ends lost 3 bases and 3 bases, in that order; junction bases with no gene match: 11. CDR1 and CDR2 (germline): DFQATT, SNEGSKA (reference sequence). This CDR3 reads CSASSRDSLSYEQYF. The CDR3, as DNA: TGCAGTGCTAGTAGTAGGGACAGTCTAAGCTACGAGCAGTACTTC.

The CDR3 sequence: CASSRINEQYF. CDR3 bases: TGTGCCAGCAGCCGGATTAACGAGCAGTACTTC. The chain recombines TRBV7-2 with TRBJ2-7; D is unclear. CDR3 length: 11 residues. Trimming removed 5 bases at V and 5 bases at J, with 7 bases between. Germline V gene data show CDR1 as SGHTA and CDR2 as FQGNSA.

This sequence joins TRBV6-1 and TRBJ2-7; 7 positions match TRBD2. CDR1 is MNHNS and CDR2 is SASEGT in the germline V gene. Trimming removed 5 bases from V and 2 bases from J; junction bases left unmatched: 6. The CDR3 sequence is 14 residues long. The CDR3 here is CASSPRGDAYEQYF. CDR3 DNA: TGTGCCAGCAGTCCCCGGGGGGATGCCTACGAGCAGTACTTC.

The chain links TRBV2 to TRBJ2-7, with 8 bases lining up with TRBD1. The CDR3 length is 15 residues. CDR1 and CDR2 (germline): SNHLY, FYNNEI. Germline trimming cut 7 bases from V and 2 bases from J; bases unmatched to any gene: 10. The CDR3 spells CASNGRQGLTYEQYF. The DNA of the CDR3 is TGTGCCAGCAACGGTCGACAGGGGCTAACCTACGAGCAGTACTTC.

This chain connects TRBV29-1 to TRBJ1-1; D not resolved. The CDR3 has 14 amino acids. Per germline, CDR1 SQVTM and CDR2 ANQGSEA. V lost 4 bases and J lost 1, with 13 bases in between. CDR3 amino acids: CSVVEQFTNTEAFF. CDR3 in DNA: TGCAGCGTTGTTGAGCAGTTTACGAACACTGAAGCTTTCTTT.

This chain joins TRBV3-1 and TRBJ2-1; D is undetermined. Trimming took 0 bases from V and 6 from J, leaving 9 bases between them. This CDR3 comprises 14 residues. Germline V gene lookup returns CDR1 LGHDT and CDR2 YNNKEL (reference sequence). This chain's CDR3 is CASSQDTNTNEQFF. CDR3 nucleotide sequence: TGTGCCAGCAGCCAAGATACGAATACCAATGAGCAGTTCTTC.

This clonotype was recorded once. The chain carries TRBV20-1 and TRBJ2-1; 7 bases are shared with TRBD2. Per the germline V gene, CDR1 is DFQATT and CDR2 is SNEGSKA (reference sequence). V was clipped by 1 base and J by 12 bases; unmatched bases: 12. CDR3 length: 14 amino acids. For the CDR3, the DNA is TGCAGTGCTAGAGTGGGGGAGGGCCAAAGCGGGCAGTTCTTC. Translation: CSARVGEGQSGQFF.

This chain links TRBV3-1 with TRBJ2-7, with 8 bases matching TRBD1. Germline CDR1 LGHDT, CDR2 YNNKEL (reference sequence). CDR3 length: 13 residues. Trimming took 3 bases from V and 7 from J; bases not matched to a gene: 5. For the CDR3, the DNA is TGTGCCAGCAGCCACTATACAGGGGGTGAGCAGTACTTC. It is translated as CASSHYTGGEQYF.

In this sample, this clonotype turned up once. The chain has TRBV5-4 and TRBJ2-3; 8 bases fit TRBD1. In germline, CDR1 is SGHNT, CDR2 YYREEE (reference sequence). The CDR3 spans 14 residues. V lost 0 bases to trimming and J lost 7 bases; unmatched junction nucleotides: 4. The CDR3 DNA reads TGTGCCAGCAGCTTGGTCAGGGGGCAAAATACGCAGTATTTT. This encodes CASSLVRGQNTQYF.

The chain couples TRBV29-1 to TRBJ1-5; D not certain. This CDR3 contains 13 residues. From germline, CDR1 is SQVTM and CDR2 ANQGSEA. V was shortened by 7 bases and J by 3 bases, with 13 bases between the two germline ends. The CDR3 DNA reads TGCAGCGCGGGGTTTCAAAACAATCAGCCCCAGCATTTT. This codes for CSAGFQNNQPQHF.

The CDR3 spells CSALAADTDTQYF. CDR3 nucleotides: TGCAGTGCATTAGCGGCCGACACAGATACGCAGTATTTT. This sequence joins TRBV20-1 and TRBJ2-3; weak D call: TRBD2 (6 bases). Germline V gives CDR1 DFQATT, CDR2 SNEGSKA (reference sequence). Trimming pared 6 bases from V and 2 bases from J, leaving 12 bases between. CDR3 length: 13 amino acids.

The chain recombines TRBV25-1 with TRBJ1-5; D not certain. Germline V gene sequence: CDR1 MGHDK, CDR2 SYGVNS. The CDR3 contains 14 residues. Trimming removed 1 base at V and 1 base at J, with 5 bases between. CDR3 bases: TGTGCCAGCAGTGAATTGGACAGCAATCAGCCCCAGCATTTT. Its translation is CASSELDSNQPQHF.

This clonotype came up once. V and J are TRBV20-1 and TRBJ1-1; D is uncertain. Germline V lookup: CDR1 DFQATT, CDR2 SNEGSKA (reference sequence). V dropped 5 bases and J dropped 1 base, with 8 bases sitting between them. The CDR3 extends over 12 amino acids. Written as DNA, the CDR3 is TGCAGTGCTGTAAAGACGAACACTGAAGCTTTCTTT. This sequence encodes CSAVKTNTEAFF.

The chain couples TRBV12-3 or TRBV12-4 to TRBJ2-1; D is undetermined. Trimming cost V 5 bases and J 8 bases, with 7 bases left between them. CDR3 length equals 11 residues. The CDR3 protein is CASSARDEQFF. Here the CDR3 DNA reads TGTGCCAGCAGTGCCCGGGATGAGCAGTTCTTC.

This chain connects TRBV7-2 to TRBJ1-2, with D perhaps TRBD1 (5 bases). This CDR3 is built from 14 residues. CDR1 is SGHTA and CDR2 is FQGNSA in the germline V gene. Trimming removed 0 bases from V and 7 bases from J, with 12 bases in between. CDR3: CASSLAEGRRGYTF. The CDR3 region has the DNA TGTGCCAGCAGCTTAGCTGAGGGGCGCCGTGGCTACACCTTC.